The 8 T cell receptor beta chains below come from one sample, sequenced in a study of blood T cell repertoires in COVID-19 (TCRdb year 2020). The library was produced with the immunoSEQ multiplex PCR assay. TCRdb took over this immuneACCESS table, retaining in-frame rearrangements with V and J assigned. Such tables are incomplete; in checked studies, under half of the missing clones stem from an unresolved V gene, and the remainder is unexplained. The sample table records 120,000 or so clones; over 65% of these occur just once. Together, the top ten hold roughly 3.8% of the sample. Input material: peripheral blood. All receptors come from a woman aged 80 or older with acute or convalescent COVID-19.

CDR3 region: CASSKQNTEAFF. The CDR3 bases are TGTGCCAGCAGTAAGCAGAACACTGAAGCTTTCTTT. The genes are TRBV6-6 and TRBJ1-1, with D uncertain. Germline V CDR1 and CDR2: MNHNY, SVGAGI (reference sequence). CDR3 length: 12 residues. V was shortened by 5 bases and J by 1 base, with 5 bases between the two germline ends.

This clone has a single count. The rearrangement links TRBV21-1 to TRBJ2-3; the table assigns TRBD2, which was not confirmed against the DNA. TRBV21-1 is a documented pseudogene. The CDR3 consists of 15 residues. The CDR3 DNA reads as TGTGCCAGCAGCCGGGCCGAGGGCTCCCCGGGTACGCAGTATTTT. Protein product: CASSRAEGSPGTQYF.

This clone was detected only once. The chain links TRBV9 to TRBJ1-1, with 9 bases identical to TRBD1. There are 14 residues in the CDR3. Germline assignment: CDR1 SGDLS and CDR2 YYNGEE. V lost 0 bases and J lost 7; bases outside the gene matches: 4. CDR3 protein: CASSVEGQGDEAFF. CDR3 sequence (DNA): TGTGCCAGCAGCGTAGAGGGACAGGGAGATGAAGCTTTCTTT.

The V call is TRBV4-2, the J call TRBJ2-1; TRBD1 matches 10 bases. Per germline, CDR1 LGHNA and CDR2 YNFKEQ. The CDR3 is 17 amino acids. V was pared by 7 bases and J by 2 bases, with 11 bases of the junction left unmatched. DNA of the CDR3: TGTGCCAGCACCCTAAGCGCCGGGACAGGGGCCTACAATGAGCAGTTCTTC. It specifies CASTLSAGTGAYNEQFF.

CDR3 DNA: TGCAGCGTTGAAGTGTCCCGGGGTGTGGGAAACACCATATATTTT. This encodes CSVEVSRGVGNTIYF. This chain joins TRBV29-1 and TRBJ1-3, with no clear D. The CDR3 totals 15 residues. V lost 1 base and J 4 bases, leaving 14 bases between the germline ends. In germline, CDR1 is SQVTM, CDR2 ANQGSEA.

The gene calls are TRBV6-6 and TRBJ2-3, with 9 bases identical to TRBD1. Trimming removed 7 bases from V and 5 bases from J; junction bases left unmatched: 4. CDR3 size: 13 residues. The germline gives CDR1 MNHNY, CDR2 SVGAGI (reference sequence). The DNA of the CDR3 is TGTGCCAGCACCGGGACAGGGATAGATACGCAGTATTTT. This sequence encodes CASTGTGIDTQYF.

This clone was counted between two and nine times. V is TRBV6-6 and J is TRBJ2-2; a possible D gene is TRBD1 (5 bases). The CDR3 runs to 14 residues. V lost 6 bases to trimming and J lost 6 bases, with 14 bases between them. The germline V gene encodes CDR1 MNHNY and CDR2 SVGAGI (reference sequence). The CDR3: CASSQPPGPGELFF. Written as DNA, the CDR3 is TGTGCCAGCAGCCAACCCCCAGGGCCCGGGGAGCTGTTTTTT.

The rearrangement links TRBV5-1 to TRBJ2-1; possible D gene TRBD2, 5 bases. Between the trimmed V and J ends, which lost 0 bases and 0 bases, there was a span of 7 bases. Per the germline V gene, CDR1 is SGHRS and CDR2 is YFSETQ. This CDR3 spans 15 amino acids. CDR3 region: CASSLGGRSYNEQFF. The CDR3, as DNA: TGCGCCAGCAGCTTGGGAGGGCGCTCCTACAATGAGCAGTTCTTC.